A selection of T cell receptor beta chains follows, all from one sample in a study of T cells in Graves' hyperthyroidism and ophthalmopathy. TCRdb processed the multiplex PCR reads anew with MiXCR; each CDR3 protein has one entry. The sample consists of nearly 750,000 distinct CDR3 sequences, approximately 40% of them appearing once. Specimen: blood. The receptors were sampled from a woman in her forties with Graves' hyperthyroidism. The CDR3 runs from the conserved cysteine through the conserved F or W. The D gene is left open where the match is weak. Size tells how often a clone was seen (once, few, many) or the class of an expanded clone, and some rows leave it out.

abundance: few
d_gene: .
j_gene: TRBJ1-5
v_gene: TRBV7-9
CDR3nt: TGTGCCAGCAGCTTCAGGGGCCGGGATCAGCCCCAGCATTTT
CDR3aa: CASSFRGRDQPQHF

abundance: .
d_gene: .
j_gene: TRBJ1-1
v_gene: TRBV5-1
CDR3nt: TGCGCCAGCAGCCGGGGGGGATGGACTGAAGCTTTCTTT
CDR3aa: CASSRGGWTEAFF

abundance: .
d_gene: TRBD1
j_gene: TRBJ1-2
v_gene: TRBV7-2
CDR3nt: TGTGCCAGCAGCCAAGGACGGACAGGGAATAACTATGGCTACACCTTC
CDR3aa: CASSQGRTGNNYGYTF

abundance: few
d_gene: .
j_gene: TRBJ1-2
v_gene: TRBV6-2/TRBV6-3
CDR3nt: TGTGCCAGCGGTTCGTCGGAGACTAGAAGGGGCTACACCTTC
CDR3aa: CASGSSETRRGYTF

abundance: .
d_gene: TRBD1
j_gene: TRBJ1-1
v_gene: TRBV12-3/TRBV12-4
CDR3nt: TGTGCCAGCAGTTTTAGATACAGGGGAGGCACTGAAGCTTTCTTT
CDR3aa: CASSFRYRGGTEAFF

abundance: few
d_gene: .
j_gene: TRBJ1-1
v_gene: TRBV19
CDR3nt: TGTGCCAGTAGTATTGGCACAGGGATTACTGAAGCTTTCTTT
CDR3aa: CASSIGTGITEAFF

abundance: .
d_gene: TRBD2
j_gene: TRBJ2-7
v_gene: TRBV10-3
CDR3nt: TGTGCCACCTGTGAGCGGGGGGCCGGATACGAGCAGTACTTC
CDR3aa: CATCERGAGYEQYF

abundance: .
d_gene: .
j_gene: TRBJ1-6
v_gene: TRBV10-3
CDR3nt: TGTGCCATCAGTGAGTCGGGACTGGATGGAGGCTTT
CDR3aa: CAISESGLDGGF

abundance: few
d_gene: .
j_gene: TRBJ1-4
v_gene: TRBV28
CDR3nt: TGTGCCAGCAGTCCACCGGACAGTTATGAAAAACTGTTTTTT
CDR3aa: CASSPPDSYEKLFF

abundance: .
d_gene: TRBD1
j_gene: TRBJ1-2
v_gene: TRBV24-1
CDR3nt: TGTGCCACCAGTGATCACACCGGACAGGGGGATCCCTATGGCTACACCTTC
CDR3aa: CATSDHTGQGDPYGYTF

abundance: many
d_gene: .
j_gene: TRBJ1-3
v_gene: TRBV2
CDR3nt: TGTGCCAGCCTCCAACCTGGAAACACCATATATTTT
CDR3aa: CASLQPGNTIYF

abundance: .
d_gene: .
j_gene: TRBJ1-2
v_gene: TRBV7-2
CDR3nt: TGTGCCAGCAGCTTAGACAACAGGGCCAACTATGGCTACACCTTC
CDR3aa: CASSLDNRANYGYTF

abundance: few
d_gene: TRBD1
j_gene: TRBJ1-6
v_gene: TRBV6-1
CDR3nt: TGTGCCAGCAGTTTCGGGACAGATACTTCACCCCTCCACTTT
CDR3aa: CASSFGTDTSPLHF

abundance: .
d_gene: .
j_gene: TRBJ2-2
v_gene: TRBV7-3
CDR3nt: TGTGCCAGCAGCTTAAGACAGTTAATCACCGGGGAGCTGTTTTTT
CDR3aa: CASSLRQLITGELFF

abundance: few
d_gene: .
j_gene: TRBJ1-2
v_gene: TRBV29-1
CDR3nt: TGCAGCGTTGAACCTACAGGGTACTATGGCTACACCTTC
CDR3aa: CSVEPTGYYGYTF

abundance: .
d_gene: .
j_gene: TRBJ2-2
v_gene: TRBV10-3
CDR3nt: TGTGCCAGCAGTGTGGTGATCGGGGAGCTGTTTTTT
CDR3aa: CASSVVIGELFF

abundance: .
d_gene: TRBD1
j_gene: TRBJ2-7
v_gene: TRBV29-1
CDR3nt: TGCAGCGTTGAAGGGACAGGGACAGGCGAGCAGTACTTC
CDR3aa: CSVEGTGTGEQYF

abundance: many
d_gene: .
j_gene: TRBJ1-5
v_gene: TRBV2
CDR3nt: TGTGCCAGCACTGTGGACGTCAATCAGCCCCAGCATTTT
CDR3aa: CASTVDVNQPQHF

abundance: few
d_gene: TRBD1
j_gene: TRBJ1-2
v_gene: TRBV7-9
CDR3nt: TGTGCCAGCGCCCTCTCGGGGACAGGGAACTATGGCTACACCTTC
CDR3aa: CASALSGTGNYGYTF

abundance: few
d_gene: .
j_gene: TRBJ1-1
v_gene: TRBV2
CDR3nt: TGTGCCAGCAGTTTAATGAGTACGTCGGCTGAAGCTTTCTTT
CDR3aa: CASSLMSTSAEAFF

abundance: .
d_gene: .
j_gene: TRBJ2-3
v_gene: TRBV20-1
CDR3nt: TGCAGTGCTATAGGAAGTGGGGCTAGCACAGATACGCAGTATTTT
CDR3aa: CSAIGSGASTDTQYF

abundance: .
d_gene: .
j_gene: TRBJ1-5
v_gene: TRBV12-3/TRBV12-4
CDR3nt: TGTGCCAGCAGTTTTCGGGGGTTAGGAAATCAGCCCCAGCATTTT
CDR3aa: CASSFRGLGNQPQHF

abundance: many
d_gene: .
j_gene: TRBJ1-4
v_gene: TRBV12-3/TRBV12-4
CDR3nt: TGTGCCAGCAGGCACCAGGAAAAACTGTTTTTT
CDR3aa: CASRHQEKLFF

abundance: many
d_gene: .
j_gene: TRBJ1-1
v_gene: TRBV7-9
CDR3nt: TGTGCCAGCAGCTTAGATCACGACGGGCCTGAAGCTTTCTTT
CDR3aa: CASSLDHDGPEAFF